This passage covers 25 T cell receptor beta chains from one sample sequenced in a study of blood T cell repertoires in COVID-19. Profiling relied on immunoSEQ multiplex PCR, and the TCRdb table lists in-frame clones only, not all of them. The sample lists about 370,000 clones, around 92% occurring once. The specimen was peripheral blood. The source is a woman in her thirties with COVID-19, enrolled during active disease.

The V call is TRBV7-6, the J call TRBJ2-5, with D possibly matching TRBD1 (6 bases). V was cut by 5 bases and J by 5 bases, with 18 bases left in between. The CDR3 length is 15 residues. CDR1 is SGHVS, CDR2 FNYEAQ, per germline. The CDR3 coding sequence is TGTGCCAGCAGCCCGGGACATTCCACCGGGGAGACCCAGTACTTC. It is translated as CASSPGHSTGETQYF.

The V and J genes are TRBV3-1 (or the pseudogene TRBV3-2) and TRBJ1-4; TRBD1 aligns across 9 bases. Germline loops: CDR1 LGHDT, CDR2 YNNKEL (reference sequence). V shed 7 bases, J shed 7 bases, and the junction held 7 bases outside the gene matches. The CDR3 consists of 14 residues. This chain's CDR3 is CASTQGTGCEKLFF. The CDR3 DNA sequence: TGTGCCAGCACCCAGGGGACAGGGTGTGAAAAACTGTTTTTT.

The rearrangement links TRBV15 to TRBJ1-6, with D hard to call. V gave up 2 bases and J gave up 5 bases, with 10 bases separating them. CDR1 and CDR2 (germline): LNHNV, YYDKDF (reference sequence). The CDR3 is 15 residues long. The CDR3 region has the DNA TGTGCCACCAGCAGACAGGTGGAAGATAATTCACCCCTCCACTTT. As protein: CATSRQVEDNSPLHF. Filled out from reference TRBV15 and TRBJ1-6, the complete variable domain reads DAMVIQNPRYQVTQFGKPVTLSCSQTLNHNVMYWYQQKSSQAPKLLFHYYDKDFNNEADTPDNFQSRRPNTSFCFLDIRSPGLGDTAMYLCATSRQVEDNSPLHFGNGTRLTVT.

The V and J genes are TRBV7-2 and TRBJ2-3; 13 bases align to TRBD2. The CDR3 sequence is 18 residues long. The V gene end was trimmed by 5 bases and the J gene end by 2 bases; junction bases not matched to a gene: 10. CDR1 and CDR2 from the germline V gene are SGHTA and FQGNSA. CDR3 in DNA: TGTGCCAGCAGCCCAACTAGCGGGGGGGTCAGCCACACAGATACGCAGTATTTT. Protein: CASSPTSGGVSHTDTQYF. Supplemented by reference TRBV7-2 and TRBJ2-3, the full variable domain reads GAGVSQSPSNKVTEKGKDVELRCDPISGHTALYWYRQSLGQGLEFLIYFQGNSAPDKSGLPSDRFSAERTGGSVSTLTIQRTQQEDSAVYLCASSPTSGGVSHTDTQYFGPGTRLTVL.

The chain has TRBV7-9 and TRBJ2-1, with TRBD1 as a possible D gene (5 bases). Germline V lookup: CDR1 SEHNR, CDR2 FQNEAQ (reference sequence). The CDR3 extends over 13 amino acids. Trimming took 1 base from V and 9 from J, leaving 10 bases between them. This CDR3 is CASSLGAGPEQFF. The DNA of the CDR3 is TGTGCCAGCAGCTTAGGCGCAGGGCCTGAGCAGTTCTTC.

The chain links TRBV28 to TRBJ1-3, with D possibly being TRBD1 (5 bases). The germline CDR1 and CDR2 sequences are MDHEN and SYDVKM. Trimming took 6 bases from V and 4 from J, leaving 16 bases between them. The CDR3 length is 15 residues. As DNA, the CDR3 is TGTGCCAGCAGCCTGACACGGACACACGGAAACACCATATATTTT. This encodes CASSLTRTHGNTIYF.

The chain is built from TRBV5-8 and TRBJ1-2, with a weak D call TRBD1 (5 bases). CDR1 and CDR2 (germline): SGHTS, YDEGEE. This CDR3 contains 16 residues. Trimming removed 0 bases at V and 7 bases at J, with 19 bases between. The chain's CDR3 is CASSLVPGQSYSGYTF. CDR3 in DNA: TGTGCCAGCAGCTTGGTGCCAGGGCAGTCTTATAGTGGCTACACCTTC. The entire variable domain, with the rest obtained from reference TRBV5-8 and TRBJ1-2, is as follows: EAGVTQSPTHLIKTRGQQATLRCSPISGHTSVYWYQQALGLGLQFLLWYDEGEERNRGNFPPRFSGRQFPNYSSELNVNALELEDSALYLCASSLVPGQSYSGYTFGSGTRLTVV.

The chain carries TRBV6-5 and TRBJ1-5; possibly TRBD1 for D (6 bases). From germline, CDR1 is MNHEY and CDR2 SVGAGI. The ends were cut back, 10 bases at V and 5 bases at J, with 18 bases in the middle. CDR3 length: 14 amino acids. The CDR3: CATRDWDNYQPQHF. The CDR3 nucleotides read TGTGCCACCAGAGATTGGGACAACTATCAGCCCCAGCATTTT.

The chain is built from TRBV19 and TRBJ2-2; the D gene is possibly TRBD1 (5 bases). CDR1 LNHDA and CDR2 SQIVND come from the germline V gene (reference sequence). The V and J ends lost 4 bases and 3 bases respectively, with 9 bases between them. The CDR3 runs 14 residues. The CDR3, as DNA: TGTGCCAGTAGTAGTCCAGGGTACACCGGGGAGCTGTTTTTT. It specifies CASSSPGYTGELFF. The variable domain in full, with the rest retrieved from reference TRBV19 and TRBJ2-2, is DGGITQSPKYLFRKEGQNVTLSCEQNLNHDAMYWYRQDPGQGLRLIYYSQIVNDFQKGDIAEGYSVSREKKESFPLTVTSAQKNPTAFYLCASSSPGYTGELFFGEGSRLTVL.

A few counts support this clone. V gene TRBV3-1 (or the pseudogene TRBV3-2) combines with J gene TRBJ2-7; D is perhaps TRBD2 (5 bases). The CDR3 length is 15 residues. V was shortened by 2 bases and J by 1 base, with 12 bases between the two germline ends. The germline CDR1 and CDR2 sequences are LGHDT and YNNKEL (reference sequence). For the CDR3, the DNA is TGTGCCAGCAGCCAACCCGGGGTACATTCCTACGAGCAGTACGTC. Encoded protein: CASSQPGVHSYEQYV.

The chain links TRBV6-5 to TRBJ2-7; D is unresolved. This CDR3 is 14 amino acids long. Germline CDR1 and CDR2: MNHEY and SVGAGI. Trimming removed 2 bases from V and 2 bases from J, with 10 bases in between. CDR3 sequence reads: CASSYGRTTYEQYF. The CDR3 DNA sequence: TGTGCCAGCAGTTACGGGCGTACGACCTACGAGCAGTACTTC.

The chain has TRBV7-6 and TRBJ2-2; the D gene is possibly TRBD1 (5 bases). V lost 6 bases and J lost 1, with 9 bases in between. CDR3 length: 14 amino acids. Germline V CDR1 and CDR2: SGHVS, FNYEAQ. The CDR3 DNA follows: TGTGCCAGCAGTCGGCAGGGGAACACCGGGGAGCTGTTTTTT. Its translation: CASSRQGNTGELFF.

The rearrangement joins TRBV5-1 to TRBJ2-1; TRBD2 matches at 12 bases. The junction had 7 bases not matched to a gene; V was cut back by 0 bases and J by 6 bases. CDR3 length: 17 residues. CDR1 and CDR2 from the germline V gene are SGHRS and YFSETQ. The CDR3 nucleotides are TGCGCCAGCAGCTTGGGGCTAGCGGGAGGGCCACTCAATGAGCAGTTCTTC. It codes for CASSLGLAGGPLNEQFF.

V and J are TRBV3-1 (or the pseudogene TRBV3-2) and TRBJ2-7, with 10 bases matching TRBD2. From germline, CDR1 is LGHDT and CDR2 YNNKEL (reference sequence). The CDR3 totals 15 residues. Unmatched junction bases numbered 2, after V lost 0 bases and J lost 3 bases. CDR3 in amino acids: CASSQERTSGYEQYF. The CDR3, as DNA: TGTGCCAGCAGCCAAGAGAGGACTAGCGGCTACGAGCAGTACTTC.

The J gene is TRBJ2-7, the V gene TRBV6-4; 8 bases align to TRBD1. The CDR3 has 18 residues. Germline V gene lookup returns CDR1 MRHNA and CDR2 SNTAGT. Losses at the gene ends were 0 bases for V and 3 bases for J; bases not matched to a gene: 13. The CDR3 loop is CASSDSGAGDRWGYEQYF. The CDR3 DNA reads TGTGCCAGCAGTGACTCGGGCGCTGGGGACAGGTGGGGCTACGAGCAGTACTTC.

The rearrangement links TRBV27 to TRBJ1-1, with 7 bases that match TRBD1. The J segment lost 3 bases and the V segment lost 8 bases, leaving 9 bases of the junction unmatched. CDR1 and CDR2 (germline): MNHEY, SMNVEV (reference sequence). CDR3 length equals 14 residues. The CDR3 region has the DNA TGTGCCAGCGGTCAGGGGGGTACGTACACTGAAGCTTTCTTT. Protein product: CASGQGGTYTEAFF.

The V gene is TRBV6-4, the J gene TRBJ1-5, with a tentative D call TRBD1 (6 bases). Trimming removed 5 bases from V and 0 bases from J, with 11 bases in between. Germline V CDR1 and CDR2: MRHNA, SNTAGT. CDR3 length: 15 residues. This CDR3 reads CASSRDTYSNQPQHF. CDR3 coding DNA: TGTGCCAGCAGTAGGGACACTTATAGCAATCAGCCCCAGCATTTT.

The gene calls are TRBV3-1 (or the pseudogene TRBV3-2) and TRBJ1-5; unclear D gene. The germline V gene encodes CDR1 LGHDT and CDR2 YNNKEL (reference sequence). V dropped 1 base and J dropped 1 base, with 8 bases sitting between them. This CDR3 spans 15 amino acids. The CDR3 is CASSQAGGSNQPQHF. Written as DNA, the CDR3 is TGTGCCAGCAGCCAAGCAGGAGGCAGCAATCAGCCCCAGCATTTT.

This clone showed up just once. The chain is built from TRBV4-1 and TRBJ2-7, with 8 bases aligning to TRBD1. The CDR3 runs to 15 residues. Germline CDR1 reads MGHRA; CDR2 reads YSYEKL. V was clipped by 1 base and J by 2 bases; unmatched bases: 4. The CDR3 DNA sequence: TGCGCCAGCAGCCAAGGCACGGACAGGGCCTACGAGCAGTACTTC. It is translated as CASSQGTDRAYEQYF.

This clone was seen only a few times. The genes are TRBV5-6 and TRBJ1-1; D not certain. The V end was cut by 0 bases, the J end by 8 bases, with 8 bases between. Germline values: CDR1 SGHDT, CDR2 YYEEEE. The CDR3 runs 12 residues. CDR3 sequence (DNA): TGTGCCAGCAGCTTGGATCCGGGGGAAGCTTTCTTT. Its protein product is CASSLDPGEAFF. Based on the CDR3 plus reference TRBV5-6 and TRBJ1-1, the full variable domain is DAGVTQSPTHLIKTRGQQVTLRCSPKSGHDTVSWYQQALGQGPQFIFQYYEEEERQRGNFPDRFSGHQFPNYSSELNVNALLLGDSALYLCASSLDPGEAFFGQGTRLTVV.

The CDR3 sequence is CASSPGTGVPGNTEAFF. The CDR3 DNA sequence: TGTGCCAGCTCACCCGGGACAGGGGTTCCCGGGAACACTGAAGCTTTCTTT. This chain connects TRBV18 to TRBJ1-1, with 10 bases lining up with TRBD1. The J segment lost 1 base and the V segment lost 3 bases, leaving 8 bases of the junction unmatched. The length of the CDR3 is 17 residues. Germline V CDR1 and CDR2: KGHSH, LQKENI.

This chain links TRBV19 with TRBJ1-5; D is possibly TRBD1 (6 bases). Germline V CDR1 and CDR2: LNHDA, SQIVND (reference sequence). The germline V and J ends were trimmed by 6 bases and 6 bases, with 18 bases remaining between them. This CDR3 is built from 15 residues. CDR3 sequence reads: CASSQGEGGFQPQHF. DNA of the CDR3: TGTGCCAGTAGCCAGGGCGAAGGGGGATTTCAGCCCCAGCATTTT. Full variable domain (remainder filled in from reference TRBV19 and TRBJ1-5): DGGITQSPKYLFRKEGQNVTLSCEQNLNHDAMYWYRQDPGQGLRLIYYSQIVNDFQKGDIAEGYSVSREKKESFPLTVTSAQKNPTAFYLCASSQGEGGFQPQHFGDGTRLSIL.

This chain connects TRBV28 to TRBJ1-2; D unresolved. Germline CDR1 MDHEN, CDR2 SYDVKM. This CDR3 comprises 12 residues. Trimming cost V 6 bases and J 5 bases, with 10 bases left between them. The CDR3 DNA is TGTGCCAGCAGCGGACTTATTTATGGCTACACCTTC. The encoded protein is CASSGLIYGYTF.

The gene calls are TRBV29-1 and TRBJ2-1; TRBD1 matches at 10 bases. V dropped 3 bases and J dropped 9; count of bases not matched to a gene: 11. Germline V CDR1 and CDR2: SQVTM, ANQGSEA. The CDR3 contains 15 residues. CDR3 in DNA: TGCAGCGTTGATCCGGGACAGGGGTTTTTTAGTGAGCAGTTCTTC. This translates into CSVDPGQGFFSEQFF.

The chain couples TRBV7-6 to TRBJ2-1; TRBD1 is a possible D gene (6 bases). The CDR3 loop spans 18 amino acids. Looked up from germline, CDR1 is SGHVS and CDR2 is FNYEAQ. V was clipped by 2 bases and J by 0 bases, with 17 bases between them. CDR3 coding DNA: TGTGCCAGCAGCTTACTTCGACGTGGACAGTTCTCCTACAATGAGCAGTTCTTC. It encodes CASSLLRRGQFSYNEQFF.